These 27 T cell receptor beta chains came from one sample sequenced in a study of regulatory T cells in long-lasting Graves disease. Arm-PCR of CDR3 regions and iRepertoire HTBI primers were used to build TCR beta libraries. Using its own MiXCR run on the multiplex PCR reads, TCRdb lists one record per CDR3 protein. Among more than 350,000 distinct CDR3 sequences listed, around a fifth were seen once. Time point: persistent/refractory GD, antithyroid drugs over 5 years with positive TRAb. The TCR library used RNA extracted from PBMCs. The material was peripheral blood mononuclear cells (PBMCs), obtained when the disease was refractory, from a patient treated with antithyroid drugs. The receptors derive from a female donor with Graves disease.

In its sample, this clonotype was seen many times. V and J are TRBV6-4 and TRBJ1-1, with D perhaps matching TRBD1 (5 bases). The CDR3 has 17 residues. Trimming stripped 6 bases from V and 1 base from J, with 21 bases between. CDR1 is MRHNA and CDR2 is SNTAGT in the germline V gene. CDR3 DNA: TGTGCCAGCAGCCGAGGGTCTCGCTTCAGGGAGAACACTGAAGCTTTCTTT. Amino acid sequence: CASSRGSRFRENTEAFF.

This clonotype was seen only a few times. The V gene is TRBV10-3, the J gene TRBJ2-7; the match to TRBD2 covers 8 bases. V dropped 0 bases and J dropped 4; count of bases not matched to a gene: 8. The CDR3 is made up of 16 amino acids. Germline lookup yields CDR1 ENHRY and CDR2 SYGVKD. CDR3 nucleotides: TGTGCCATCAGTGAGTCAGGAGGTAGCGGGATTTACGAGCAGTACTTC. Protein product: CAISESGGSGIYEQYF.

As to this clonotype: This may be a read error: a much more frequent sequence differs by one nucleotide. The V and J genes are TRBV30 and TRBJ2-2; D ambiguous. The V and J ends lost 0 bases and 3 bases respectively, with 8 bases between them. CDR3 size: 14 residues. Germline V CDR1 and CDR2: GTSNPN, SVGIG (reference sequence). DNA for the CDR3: TGTGCCTGGAGTGTACTGGAGTACACCGGGGAGCTGTTTTTT. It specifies CAWSVLEYTGELFF.

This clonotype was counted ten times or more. The DNA of the CDR3 is TGTGCCAGCAGTCAAAACGGACTAGCGGGTTCCATCTACGAGCAGTACTTC. Translating it yields CASSQNGLAGSIYEQYF. The rearrangement joins TRBV2 to TRBJ2-7, with 11 bases lining up with TRBD2. This CDR3 is 17 amino acids long. Germline CDR1 is SNHLY and CDR2 is FYNNEI. J was trimmed by 3 bases and V by 5 bases; bases with no gene match: 12.

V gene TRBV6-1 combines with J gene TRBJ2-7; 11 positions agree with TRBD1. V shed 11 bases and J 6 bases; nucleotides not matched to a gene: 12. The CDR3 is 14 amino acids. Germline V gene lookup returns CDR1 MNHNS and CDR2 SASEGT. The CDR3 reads CAGGGGQGASEQYF. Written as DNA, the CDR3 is TGTGCCGGGGGGGGCGGACAGGGGGCTTCCGAGCAGTACTTC.

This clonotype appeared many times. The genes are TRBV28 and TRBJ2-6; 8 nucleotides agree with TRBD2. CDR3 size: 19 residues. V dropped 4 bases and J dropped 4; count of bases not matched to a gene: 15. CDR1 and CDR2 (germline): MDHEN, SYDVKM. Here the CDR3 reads CASSSLSGMEARGANVLTF. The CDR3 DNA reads TGTGCCAGCAGTTCCCTTAGCGGGATGGAAGCGAGAGGGGCCAACGTCCTGACTTTC.

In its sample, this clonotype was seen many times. The CDR3 region is CASNRDSNYEQYF. DNA for the CDR3: TGTGCCAGCAACCGGGACAGCAACTACGAGCAGTACTTC. This chain uses TRBV28 with TRBJ2-7, with 7 bases fitting TRBD1. The germline V gene encodes CDR1 MDHEN and CDR2 SYDVKM. This CDR3 comprises 13 residues. The junction had 6 bases not matched to a gene; V was cut back by 7 bases and J by 3 bases.

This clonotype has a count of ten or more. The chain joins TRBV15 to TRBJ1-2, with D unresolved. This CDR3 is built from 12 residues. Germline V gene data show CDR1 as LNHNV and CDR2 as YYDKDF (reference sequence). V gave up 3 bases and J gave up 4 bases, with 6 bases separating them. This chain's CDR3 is CATSRLLYGYTF. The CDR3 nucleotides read TGTGCCACCAGCAGGTTACTCTATGGCTACACCTTC.

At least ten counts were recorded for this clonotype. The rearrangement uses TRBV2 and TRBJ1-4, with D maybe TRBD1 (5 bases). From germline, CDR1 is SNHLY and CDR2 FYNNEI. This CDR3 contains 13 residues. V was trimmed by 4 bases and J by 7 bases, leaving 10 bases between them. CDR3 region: CASSVGTPEKLFF. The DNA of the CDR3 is TGTGCCAGCAGTGTTGGGACCCCTGAAAAACTGTTTTTT.

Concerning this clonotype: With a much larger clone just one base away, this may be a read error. CDR3 amino acids: CASSGSNGPQETRYF. In nucleotides, the CDR3 is TGTGCCAGCAGTGGGTCCAATGGACCACAAGAGACCCGGTACTTC. The rearrangement uses TRBV28 and TRBJ2-5; D not resolved. The CDR3 length is 15 residues. Looked up from germline, CDR1 is MDHEN and CDR2 is SYDVKM.

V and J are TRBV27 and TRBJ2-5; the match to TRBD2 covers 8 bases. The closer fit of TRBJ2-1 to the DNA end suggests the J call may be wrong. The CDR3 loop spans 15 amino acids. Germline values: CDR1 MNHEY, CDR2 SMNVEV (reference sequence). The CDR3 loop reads CASSFRAGVGNEQFF. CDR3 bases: TGTGCCAGCAGTTTTCGAGCGGGAGTGGGCAATGAGCAGTTCTTC.

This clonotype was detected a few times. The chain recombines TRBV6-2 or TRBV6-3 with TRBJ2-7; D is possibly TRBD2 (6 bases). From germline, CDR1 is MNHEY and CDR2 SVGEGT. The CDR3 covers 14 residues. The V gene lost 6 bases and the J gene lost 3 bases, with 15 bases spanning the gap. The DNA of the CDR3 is TGTGCCAGCAGCCCGGGACTCTCCCTCTACGAGCAGTACTTC. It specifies CASSPGLSLYEQYF.

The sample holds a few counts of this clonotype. Here the CDR3 DNA reads TGTGCCAGCAGCCGAAGGACAACGAACACCGGGGAGCTGTTTTTT. Protein: CASSRRTTNTGELFF. V usage is TRBV3-1 and J usage is TRBJ2-2; TRBD1 might be the D (5 bases). CDR1 LGHDT and CDR2 YNNKEL come from the germline V gene (reference sequence). V was trimmed by 4 bases and J by 0 bases, leaving 9 bases between them. The CDR3 spans 15 residues.

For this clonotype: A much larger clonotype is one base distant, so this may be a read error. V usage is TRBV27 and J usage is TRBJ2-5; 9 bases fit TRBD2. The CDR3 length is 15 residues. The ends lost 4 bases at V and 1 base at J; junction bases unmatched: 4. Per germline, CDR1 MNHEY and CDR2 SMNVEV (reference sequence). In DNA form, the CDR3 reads TGTGCCAGCAGTTCCATAGCGGGAGCCCAAGAGACCCAGTACTTC. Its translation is CASSSIAGAQETQYF.

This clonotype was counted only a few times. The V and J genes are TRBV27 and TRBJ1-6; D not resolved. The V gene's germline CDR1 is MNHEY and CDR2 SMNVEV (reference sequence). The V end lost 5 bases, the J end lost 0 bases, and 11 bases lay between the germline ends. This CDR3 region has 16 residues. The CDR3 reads CASSPFGSSYNSPLHF. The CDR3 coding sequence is TGTGCCAGCAGTCCCTTTGGGAGCTCCTATAATTCACCCCTCCACTTT.

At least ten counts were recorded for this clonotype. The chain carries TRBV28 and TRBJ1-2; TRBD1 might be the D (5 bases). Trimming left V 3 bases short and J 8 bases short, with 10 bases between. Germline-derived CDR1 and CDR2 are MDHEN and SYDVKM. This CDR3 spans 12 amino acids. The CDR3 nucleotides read TGTGCCAGCAGTTTTGGGGCCCGGGGCTACACCTTC. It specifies CASSFGARGYTF.

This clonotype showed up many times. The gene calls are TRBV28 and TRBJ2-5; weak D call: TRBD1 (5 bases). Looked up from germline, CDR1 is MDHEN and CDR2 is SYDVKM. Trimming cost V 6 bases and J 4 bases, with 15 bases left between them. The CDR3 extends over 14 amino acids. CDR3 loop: CASRPQGRGETQYF. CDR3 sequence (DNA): TGTGCCAGCAGACCGCAGGGAAGGGGAGAGACCCAGTACTTC.

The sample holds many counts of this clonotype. For the CDR3, the DNA is TGTGCCAGCAGGCTTTCCGGGACAGCTGGCTATGGCTACACCTTC. Its protein is CASRLSGTAGYGYTF. This sequence joins TRBV6-1 and TRBJ1-2; TRBD1 matches at 7 bases. The ends lost 6 bases at V and 4 bases at J; junction bases unmatched: 11. The germline gives CDR1 MNHNS, CDR2 SASEGT. This CDR3 comprises 15 residues.

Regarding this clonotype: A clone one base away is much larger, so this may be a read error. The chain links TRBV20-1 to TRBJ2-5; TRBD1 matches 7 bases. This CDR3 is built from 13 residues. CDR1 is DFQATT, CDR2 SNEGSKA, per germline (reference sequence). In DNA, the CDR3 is TGCGGTGCTAGGAAACAGGGGCAAGAGACCCAGTACTTC. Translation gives CGARKQGQETQYF.

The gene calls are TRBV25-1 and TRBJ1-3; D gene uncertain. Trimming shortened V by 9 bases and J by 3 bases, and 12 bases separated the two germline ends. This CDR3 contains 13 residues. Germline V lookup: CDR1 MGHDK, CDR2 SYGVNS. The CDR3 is CARAGLGGNTIYF. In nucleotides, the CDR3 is TGTGCCAGGGCCGGGCTAGGTGGAAACACCATATATTTT.

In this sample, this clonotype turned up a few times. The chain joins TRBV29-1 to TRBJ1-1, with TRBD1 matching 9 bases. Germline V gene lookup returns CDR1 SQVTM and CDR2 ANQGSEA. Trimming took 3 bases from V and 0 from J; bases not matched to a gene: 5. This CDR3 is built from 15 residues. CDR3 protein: CSVDPGQGLNTEAFF. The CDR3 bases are TGCAGCGTTGACCCGGGACAGGGACTGAACACTGAAGCTTTCTTT.

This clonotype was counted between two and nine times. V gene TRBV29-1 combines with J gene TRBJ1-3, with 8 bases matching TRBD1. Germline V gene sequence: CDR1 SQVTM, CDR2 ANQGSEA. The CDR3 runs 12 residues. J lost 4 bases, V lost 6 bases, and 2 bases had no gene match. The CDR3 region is CSVGTGGNTIYF. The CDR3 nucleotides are TGCAGCGTGGGGACAGGAGGAAACACCATATATTTT.

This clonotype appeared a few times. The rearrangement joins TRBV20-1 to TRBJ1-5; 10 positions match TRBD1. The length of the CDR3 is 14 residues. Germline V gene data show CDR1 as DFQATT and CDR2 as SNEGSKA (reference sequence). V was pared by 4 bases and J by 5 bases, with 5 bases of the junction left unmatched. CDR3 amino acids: CSANTGTGDQPQHF. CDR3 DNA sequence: TGCAGTGCTAATACCGGGACAGGGGATCAGCCCCAGCATTTT.

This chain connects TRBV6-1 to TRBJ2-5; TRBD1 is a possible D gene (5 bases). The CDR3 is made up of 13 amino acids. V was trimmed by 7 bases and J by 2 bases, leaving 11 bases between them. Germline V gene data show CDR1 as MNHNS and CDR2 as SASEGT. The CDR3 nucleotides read TGTGCCAGCAATCACAGGTTTCAAGAGACCCAGTACTTC. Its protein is CASNHRFQETQYF.

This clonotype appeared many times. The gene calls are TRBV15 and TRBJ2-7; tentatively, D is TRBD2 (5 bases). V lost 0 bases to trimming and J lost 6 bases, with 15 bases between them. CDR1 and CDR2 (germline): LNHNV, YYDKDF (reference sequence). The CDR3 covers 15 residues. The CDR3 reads CATSRDGAGGGEQYF. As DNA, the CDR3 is TGTGCCACCAGCAGAGATGGAGCCGGAGGCGGCGAGCAGTACTTC.

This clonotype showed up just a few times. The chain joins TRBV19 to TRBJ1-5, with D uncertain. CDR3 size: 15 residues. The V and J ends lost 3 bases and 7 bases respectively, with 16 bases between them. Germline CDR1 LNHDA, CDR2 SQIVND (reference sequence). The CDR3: CASSIGPLGSQPQHF. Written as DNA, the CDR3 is TGTGCCAGTAGTATCGGGCCACTAGGATCCCAGCCCCAGCATTTT. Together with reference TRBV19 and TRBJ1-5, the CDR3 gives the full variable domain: DGGITQSPKYLFRKEGQNVTLSCEQNLNHDAMYWYRQDPGQGLRLIYYSQIVNDFQKGDIAEGYSVSREKKESFPLTVTSAQKNPTAFYLCASSIGPLGSQPQHFGDGTRLSIL.

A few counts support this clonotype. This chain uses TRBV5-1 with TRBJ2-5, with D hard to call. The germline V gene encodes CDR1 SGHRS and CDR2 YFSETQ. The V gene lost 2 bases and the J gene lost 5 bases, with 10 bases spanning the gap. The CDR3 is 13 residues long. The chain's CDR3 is CASSFQTRETQYF. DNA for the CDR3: TGCGCCAGCAGCTTTCAGACTCGGGAGACCCAGTACTTC.